The subject of this entry is one T cell receptor beta chain. The antigen is unknown. This sample was included in a study of T cell responses to AZD1222 COVID-19 vaccine. Whole-study findings and limits: Only after the peak T cell response were repertoires sampled. Breadth and depth of Spike-specific TCRs rose after two AZD1222 doses. Targets within unmutated variant regions were reportedly found for nearly half of spike-specific TCRs.

Germline V CDR1 and CDR2: MNHEY, SVGAGI. V lost 1 base, J lost 2 bases, and 6 bases stayed unmatched. The CDR3 contains 16 residues. The table came from immunoSEQ multiplex PCR; TCRdb's copy has only in-frame clones and leaves some out. Of 150,000 to 200,000 clones in the sample, 94% are singletons; the top ten hold approximately 5.5%. Material: peripheral blood, obtained 28 days after the second AZD1222 dose. The V gene is TRBV6-5, the J gene TRBJ2-7, with 9 bases matching TRBD2. This sequence was found in an adult who received the AZD1222 COVID-19 vaccine. The CDR3 region is CASSYFLASGTYEQYF. The CDR3 DNA sequence: TGTGCCAGCAGTTACTTTCTTGCTAGCGGGACCTACGAGCAGTACTTC.